The rows below give T cell receptor beta chains drawn from one sample of a study of shared T cell receptors in the human thymus. Profiled with immunoSEQ multiplex PCR; TCRdb holds only in-frame clones, not every one. There are some 640,000 clones in the sample; about 90% occur only once, and 0.0094% lies in the top ten. This sample was shared with a second study, whose subject was human thymus T cells.

Sequencing was performed on thymocytes. The receptors derive from a boy in the first two years of life with a congenital heart defect. CDR3s include the opening cysteine and the closing phenylalanine or tryptophan. The D gene is left open where the match is weak. Clone size is shown for a subset of rows, as once, few, many or a class of expanded clone.

J | D | size | V | DNA | CDR3
TRBJ1-2 | NA | once | TRBV28 | TGTGCCAGCAGTTTATTTGTGGGAGGAGGCTACACCTTC | CASSLFVGGGYTF
TRBJ2-7 | NA | NA | TRBV5-1 | TGCGCCAGCAGCTTAAGGGGAAGGGACGAGCAGTACTTC | CASSLRGRDEQYF
TRBJ2-7 | TRBD2 | NA | TRBV7-9 | TGTGCCAGCAGCCTTAGCGGGACCTCCTACGAGCAGTACTTC | CASSLSGTSYEQYF
TRBJ2-6 | NA | NA | TRBV10-2 | TGCGCCAGCCGCTCTGGGGCCAACGTCCTGACTTTC | CASRSGANVLTF
TRBJ2-1 | TRBD2 | once | TRBV7-9 | TGTGCCAGCAGCTTCCCGACTAGCGGGGAAAGCTACAATGAGCAGTTCTTC | CASSFPTSGESYNEQFF
TRBJ2-5 | TRBD2 | NA | TRBV18 | TGTGCCAGCTCACCACCCGGACTAGCGGGAGGACAAGAGACCCAGTACTTC | CASSPPGLAGGQETQYF
TRBJ1-1 | NA | NA | TRBV20-1 | TGCAGTGCCCCGCGAGCCGGTGAAGCTTTCTTT | CSAPRAGEAFF
TRBJ1-1 | TRBD1 | NA | TRBV5-1 | TGCGCCTCCCGGGACAGCGACTTGAACACTGAAGCTTTCTTT | CASRDSDLNTEAFF
TRBJ2-5 | TRBD2 | NA | TRBV9 | TGTGCCAGCAGCGGGACTAGCACAGAGACCCAGTACTTC | CASSGTSTETQYF
TRBJ1-2 | TRBD1 | NA | TRBV5-1 | TGCGCCAGCAGAAGACAGGGCCACTATGGCTACACCTTC | CASRRQGHYGYTF
TRBJ1-1 | NA | NA | TRBV6-1 | TGTGCCAGCAGTGAAGGGGCCAGGGTGAACACTGAAGCTTTCTTT | CASSEGARVNTEAFF
TRBJ2-2 | NA | NA | TRBV7-2 | TGTGCCAGCAACATCGAAACCGGGGAGCTGTTTTTT | CASNIETGELFF
TRBJ1-1 | NA | NA | TRBV6-4 | TGTGCCAGCAGTGACTCCTGGGCAGGGAGGGGGAACACTGAAGCTTTCTTT | CASSDSWAGRGNTEAFF
TRBJ1-2 | NA | NA | TRBV28 | TGTGCCAGCAGTTCCTCTCTCTATGGCTACACCTTC | CASSSSLYGYTF
TRBJ2-5 | TRBD1 | NA | TRBV28 | TGTGCCAGCAGCTCGGCCGGGACAGGGGCCACAGAGACCCAGTACTTC | CASSSAGTGATETQYF
TRBJ2-1 | NA | NA | TRBV28 | TGTGCCAGCAGTTTATTAGTAGTCAACAATGAGCAGTTCTTC | CASSLLVVNNEQFF
TRBJ1-2 | NA | NA | TRBV4-3 | TGCGCCAGCAGCCAAGAGGTGGCAGGCGCTAACTATGGCTACACCTTC | CASSQEVAGANYGYTF
TRBJ2-1 | TRBD2 | NA | TRBV4-2 | TGTGCCAGCAGCCAAGAATCCCTCCCCCTCAGCGGGGGGCAGGGTGAGCAGTTCTTC | CASSQESLPLSGGQGEQFF
TRBJ2-7 | TRBD1 | NA | TRBV7-2 | TGTGCCAGCAGCTCGAGGCGGGGACAGGGGGCCTACGAGCAGTACTTC | CASSSRRGQGAYEQYF
TRBJ1-5 | NA | NA | TRBV28 | TGTGCCAGCAGTCCCTCTAGTCAGCCCCAGCATTTT | CASSPSSQPQHF
TRBJ2-3 | TRBD2 | few | TRBV2 | TGTGCCAGCAGTAGCGGGGGGGCTAGCACAGATACGCAGTATTTT | CASSSGGASTDTQYF
TRBJ2-7 | NA | NA | TRBV5-1 | TGCGCCAGCAGTGTTACTTACGAGCAGTACTTC | CASSVTYEQYF
TRBJ1-4 | TRBD1 | NA | TRBV13 | TGTGCCAGCAGCTTGGGACAGAGGAACAATGAAAAACTGTTTTTT | CASSLGQRNNEKLFF
TRBJ2-7 | NA | NA | TRBV20-1 | TGCAGTGCTAGTCTACAGGGTCTCCAGTACTTC | CSASLQGLQYF
TRBJ2-1 | NA | once | TRBV27 | TGTGCCAGCAGTCCCAGGTACGGCCAGGGGCCCTACAATGAGCAGTTCTTC | CASSPRYGQGPYNEQFF
TRBJ2-3 | TRBD2 | NA | TRBV2 | TGTGCCAGCAGGCTTGCTAGCGGAGACCCCACAGATACGCAGTATTTT | CASRLASGDPTDTQYF
TRBJ2-3 | TRBD1 | NA | TRBV6-6 | TGTGCCAGCACCAAGGACAGGGCCGCAGATACGCAGTATTTT | CASTKDRAADTQYF
TRBJ1-2 | TRBD1 | NA | TRBV30 | TGTGCCTGGAGTGACAGGGGAGACTATGGCTACACCTTC | CAWSDRGDYGYTF
TRBJ2-5 | TRBD1 | NA | TRBV27 | TGTGCCAGCAGTGAAAAGACAGGGGGCGGGGAGACCCAGTACTTC | CASSEKTGGGETQYF
TRBJ2-7 | NA | NA | TRBV20-1 | TGCAGTGCTAGACTGATCGGGGAGCAGTACTTC | CSARLIGEQYF
TRBJ2-7 | NA | NA | TRBV28 | TGTGCCAGCAGCCCTAACCTTTTCTACGAGCAGTACTTC | CASSPNLFYEQYF
TRBJ2-6 | NA | NA | TRBV27 | TGTGCCAGCAGTGCCTATTTAACAGGCTCTGGGGCCAACGTCCTGACTTTC | CASSAYLTGSGANVLTF
TRBJ1-5 | NA | NA | TRBV28 | TGTGCCAGCGGTCCCTCTGGTGCGGCCGGATATAGCAATCAGCCCCAGCATTTT | CASGPSGAAGYSNQPQHF
TRBJ1-5 | NA | NA | TRBV28 | TGTGCCAGCAGTTCCAACTTAGGAAGTCAGGGGAATCAGCCCCAGCATTTT | CASSSNLGSQGNQPQHF
TRBJ1-1 | NA | NA | TRBV28 | TGTGCCAGCAAGAGACACTTCATGAACACTGAAGCTTTCTTT | CASKRHFMNTEAFF